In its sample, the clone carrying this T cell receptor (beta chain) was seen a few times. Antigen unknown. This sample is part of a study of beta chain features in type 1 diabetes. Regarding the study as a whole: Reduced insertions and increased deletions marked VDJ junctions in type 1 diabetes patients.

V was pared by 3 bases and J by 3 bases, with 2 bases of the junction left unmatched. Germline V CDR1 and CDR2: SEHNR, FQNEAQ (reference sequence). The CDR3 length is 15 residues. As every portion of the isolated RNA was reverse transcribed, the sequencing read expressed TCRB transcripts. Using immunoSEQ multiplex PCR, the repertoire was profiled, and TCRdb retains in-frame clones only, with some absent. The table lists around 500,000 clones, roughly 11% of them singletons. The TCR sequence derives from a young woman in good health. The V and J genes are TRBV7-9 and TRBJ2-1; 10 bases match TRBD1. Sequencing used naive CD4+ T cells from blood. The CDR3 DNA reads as TGTGCCAGCAGCTTGACAGGGGGCGGCTACAATGAGCAGTTCTTC. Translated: CASSLTGGGYNEQFF. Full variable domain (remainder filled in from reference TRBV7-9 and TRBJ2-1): DTGVSQNPRHKITKRGQNVTFRCDPISEHNRLYWYRQTLGQGPEFLTYFQNEAQLEKSRLLSDRFSAERPKGSFSTLEIQRTEQGDSAMYLCASSLTGGGYNEQFFGPGTRLTVL.